This entry lists 3 T cell receptor beta chains sequenced from one sample in a study of memory CD8 T cells in hepatitis C reinfection. Time point given: pre-reinfection, 55 to 20 weeks before reinfection detection. TCR sequencing was done directly ex vivo on sorted cells, without expansion in vitro. Here immunoSEQ multiplex PCR was the method, and the copy in TCRdb shows in-frame clones only, minus some. Among approximately 50,000 clones, over 85% were seen once, and the ten largest hold 0.9% to 1.1%. The sample was naive CD8+ T cells sorted from blood. Every receptor here comes from a man aged 18 to 29 with hepatitis C virus infection.

The chain uses TRBV6-5 and TRBJ2-2; no definite D call. V was pared by 6 bases and J by 4 bases, with 9 bases between. Germline V gene lookup returns CDR1 MNHEY and CDR2 SVGAGI. The CDR3 sequence is 13 residues long. In nucleotides, the CDR3 is TGTGCCAGCAGCGAACAGAGCACCGGGGAGCTGTTTTTT. Translated, it gives CASSEQSTGELFF.

The V gene is TRBV5-1, the J gene TRBJ2-1; 10 bases align to TRBD2. V dropped 3 bases and J dropped 7; count of bases not matched to a gene: 7. This CDR3 is 15 amino acids long. The germline CDR1 and CDR2 sequences are SGHRS and YFSETQ. The CDR3 is CASSSKTSGVNEQFF. The CDR3 DNA is TGCGCCAGCAGCTCGAAAACTAGCGGGGTTAATGAGCAGTTCTTC.

The chain carries TRBV15 and TRBJ1-2; 8 bases align to TRBD1. Germline V lookup: CDR1 LNHNV, CDR2 YYDKDF (reference sequence). The junction had 8 bases not matched to a gene; V was cut back by 5 bases and J by 3 bases. The CDR3 is 15 residues long. The CDR3 nucleotides are TGTGCCACCAGCGAGAACAGGGGGAATTACTATGGCTACACCTTC. Its translation is CATSENRGNYYGYTF. The whole variable domain, remainder taken from reference TRBV15 and TRBJ1-2, is DAMVIQNPRYQVTQFGKPVTLSCSQTLNHNVMYWYQQKSSQAPKLLFHYYDKDFNNEADTPDNFQSRRPNTSFCFLDIRSPGLGDTAMYLCATSENRGNYYGYTFGSGTRLTVV.